Included here is one T cell receptor beta chain sequence, with context. As processed by the authors: Nucleated cell number was recorded as an estimate derived from reference gene primer amplification. This table comes from immunoSEQ multiplex PCR, and its TCRdb copy is limited to in-frame clones, with some not included. From that table come the V and J calls and clone size; the DNA was used to work out D and trimming. The sample comprises 250,000 to 300,000 clones, roughly 80% of which are singletons, and about 5% rests with the top ten. Participants spanned ages about 18 to 100 years and resided in about 25 US areas. The sample is drawn from a study of blood T cell repertoires in COVID-19. Study summary: PBMCs, B-cell-depleted T cells, or T cells were the source of the cDNA or gDNA that made up the material.

This CDR3 comprises 14 residues. V and J are TRBV21-1 and TRBJ1-1. TRBV21-1 is a pseudogene. Sequencing was performed on PBMCs or T cells enriched from blood (not recorded which). This receptor was obtained from a man aged 35-49 years who had been exposed to COVID-19. DNA for the CDR3: TGTGCCAGCAGCAAAGACCGGGAGAACACTGAAGCTTTCTTT. It encodes CASSKDRENTEAFF.